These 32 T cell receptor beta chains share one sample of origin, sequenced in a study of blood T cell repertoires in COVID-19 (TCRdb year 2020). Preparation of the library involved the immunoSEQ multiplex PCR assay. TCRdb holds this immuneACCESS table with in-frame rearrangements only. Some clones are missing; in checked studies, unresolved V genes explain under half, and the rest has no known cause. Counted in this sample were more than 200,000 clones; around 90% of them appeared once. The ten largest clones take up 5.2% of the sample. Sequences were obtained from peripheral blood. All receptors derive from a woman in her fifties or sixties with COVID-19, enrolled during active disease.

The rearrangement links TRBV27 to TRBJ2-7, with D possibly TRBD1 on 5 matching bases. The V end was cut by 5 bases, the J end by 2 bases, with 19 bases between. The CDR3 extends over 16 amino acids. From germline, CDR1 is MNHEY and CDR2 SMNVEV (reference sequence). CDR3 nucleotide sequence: TGTGCCAGCAGTAGGGGTGTAGCCCCCGACCCCTACGAGCAGTACTTC. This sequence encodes CASSRGVAPDPYEQYF.

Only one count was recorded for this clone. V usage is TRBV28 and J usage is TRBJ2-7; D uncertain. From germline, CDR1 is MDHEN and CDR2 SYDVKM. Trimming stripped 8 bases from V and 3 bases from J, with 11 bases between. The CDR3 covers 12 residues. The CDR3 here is CASGAFYYEQYF. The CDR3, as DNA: TGTGCCAGCGGAGCCTTTTACTACGAGCAGTACTTC. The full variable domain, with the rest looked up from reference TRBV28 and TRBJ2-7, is DVKVTQSSRYLVKRTGEKVFLECVQDMDHENMFWYRQDPGLGLRLIYFSYDVKMKEKGDIPEGYSVSREKKERFSLILESASTNQTSMYLCASGAFYYEQYFGPGTRLTVT.

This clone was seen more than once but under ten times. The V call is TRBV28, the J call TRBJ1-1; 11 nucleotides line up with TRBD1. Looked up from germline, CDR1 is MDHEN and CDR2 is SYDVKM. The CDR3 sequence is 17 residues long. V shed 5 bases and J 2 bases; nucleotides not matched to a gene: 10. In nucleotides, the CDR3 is TGTGCCAGCAGTCCCGGACAGGGGGCTACCCTTAACACTGAAGCTTTCTTT. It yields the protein CASSPGQGATLNTEAFF. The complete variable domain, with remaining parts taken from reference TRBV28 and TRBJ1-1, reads DVKVTQSSRYLVKRTGEKVFLECVQDMDHENMFWYRQDPGLGLRLIYFSYDVKMKEKGDIPEGYSVSREKKERFSLILESASTNQTSMYLCASSPGQGATLNTEAFFGQGTRLTVV.

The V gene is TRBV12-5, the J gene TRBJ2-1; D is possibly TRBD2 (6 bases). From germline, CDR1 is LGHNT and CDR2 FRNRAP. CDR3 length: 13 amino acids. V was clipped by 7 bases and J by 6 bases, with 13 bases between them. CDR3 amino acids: CASVPPGANEQFF. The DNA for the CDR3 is TGTGCTAGTGTTCCCCCGGGAGCCAATGAGCAGTTCTTC. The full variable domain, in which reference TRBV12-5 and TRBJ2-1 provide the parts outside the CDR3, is DARVTQTPRHKVTEMGQEVTMRCQPILGHNTVFWYRQTMMQGLELLAYFRNRAPLDDSGMPKDRFSAEMPDATLATLKIQPSEPRDSAVYFCASVPPGANEQFFGPGTRLTVL.

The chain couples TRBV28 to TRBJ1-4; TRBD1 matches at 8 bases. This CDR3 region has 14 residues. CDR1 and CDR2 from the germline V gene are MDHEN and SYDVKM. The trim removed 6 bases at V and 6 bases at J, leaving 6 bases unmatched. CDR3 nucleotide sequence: TGTGCCAGCAGGGGGACAGGTCGTTATGAAAAACTGTTTTTT. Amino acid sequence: CASRGTGRYEKLFF. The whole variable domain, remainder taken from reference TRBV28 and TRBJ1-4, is DVKVTQSSRYLVKRTGEKVFLECVQDMDHENMFWYRQDPGLGLRLIYFSYDVKMKEKGDIPEGYSVSREKKERFSLILESASTNQTSMYLCASRGTGRYEKLFFGSGTQLSVL.

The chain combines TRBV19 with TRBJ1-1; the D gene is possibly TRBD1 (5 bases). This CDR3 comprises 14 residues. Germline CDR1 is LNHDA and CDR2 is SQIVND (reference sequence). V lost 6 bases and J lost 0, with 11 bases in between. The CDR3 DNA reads TGTGCCAGTAGCCGAAGGGGCATGAACACTGAAGCTTTCTTT. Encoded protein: CASSRRGMNTEAFF.

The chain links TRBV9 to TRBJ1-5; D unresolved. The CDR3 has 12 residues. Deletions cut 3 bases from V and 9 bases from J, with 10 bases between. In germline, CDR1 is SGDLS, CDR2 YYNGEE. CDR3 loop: CASSGLLGPQHF. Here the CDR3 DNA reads TGTGCCAGCAGCGGACTATTAGGGCCCCAGCATTTT.

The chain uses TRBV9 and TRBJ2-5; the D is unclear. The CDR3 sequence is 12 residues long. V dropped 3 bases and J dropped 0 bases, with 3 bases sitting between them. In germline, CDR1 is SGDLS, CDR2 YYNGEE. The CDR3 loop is CASSANQETQYF. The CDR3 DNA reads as TGTGCCAGCAGCGCCAACCAAGAGACCCAGTACTTC.

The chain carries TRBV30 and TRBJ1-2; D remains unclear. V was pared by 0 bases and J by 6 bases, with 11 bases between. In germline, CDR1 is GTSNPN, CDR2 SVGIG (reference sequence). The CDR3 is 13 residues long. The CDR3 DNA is TGTGCCTGGAGTGTAGCGCCAGCTAATGGCTACACCTTC. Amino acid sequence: CAWSVAPANGYTF. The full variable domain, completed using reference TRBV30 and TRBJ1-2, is SQTIHQWPATLVQPVGSPLSLECTVEGTSNPNLYWYRQAAGRGLQLLFYSVGIGQISSEVPQNLSASRPQDRQFILSSKKLLLSDSGFYLCAWSVAPANGYTFGSGTRLTVV.

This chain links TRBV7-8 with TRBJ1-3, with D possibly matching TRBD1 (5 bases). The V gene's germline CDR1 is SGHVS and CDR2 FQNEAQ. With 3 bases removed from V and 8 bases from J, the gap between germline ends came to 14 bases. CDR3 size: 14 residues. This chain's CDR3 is CASSFGDSRHTIYF. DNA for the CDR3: TGTGCCAGCAGCTTTGGGGACTCACGACACACCATATATTTT.

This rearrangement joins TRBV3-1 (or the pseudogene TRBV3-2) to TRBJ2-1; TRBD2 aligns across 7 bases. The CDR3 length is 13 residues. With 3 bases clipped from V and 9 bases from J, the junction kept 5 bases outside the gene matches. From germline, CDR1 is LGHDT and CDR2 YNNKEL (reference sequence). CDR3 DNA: TGTGCCAGCAGCCAGTGGGGGGGTGGTGAGCAGTTCTTC. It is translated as CASSQWGGGEQFF.

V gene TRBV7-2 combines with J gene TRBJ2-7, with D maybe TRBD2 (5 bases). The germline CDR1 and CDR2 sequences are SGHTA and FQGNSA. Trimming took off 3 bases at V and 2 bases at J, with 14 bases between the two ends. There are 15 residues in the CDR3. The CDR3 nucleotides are TGTGCCAGCAGCTTCCACGGTAGCGCCGCCTACGAGCAGTACTTC. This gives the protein CASSFHGSAAYEQYF.

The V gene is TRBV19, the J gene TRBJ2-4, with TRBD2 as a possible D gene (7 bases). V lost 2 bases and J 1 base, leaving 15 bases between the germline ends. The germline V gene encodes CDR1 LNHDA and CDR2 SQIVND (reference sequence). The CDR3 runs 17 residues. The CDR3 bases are TGTGCCAGTAGTATATGGGGGGGCGAATCGGCCAAAAACATTCAGTACTTC. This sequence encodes CASSIWGGESAKNIQYF.

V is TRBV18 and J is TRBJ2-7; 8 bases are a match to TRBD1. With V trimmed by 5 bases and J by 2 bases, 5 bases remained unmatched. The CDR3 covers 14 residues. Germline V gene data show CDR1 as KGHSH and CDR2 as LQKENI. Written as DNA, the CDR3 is TGTGCCAGCTCATCGAAGACAGGGGCCTACGAGCAGTACTTC. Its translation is CASSSKTGAYEQYF.

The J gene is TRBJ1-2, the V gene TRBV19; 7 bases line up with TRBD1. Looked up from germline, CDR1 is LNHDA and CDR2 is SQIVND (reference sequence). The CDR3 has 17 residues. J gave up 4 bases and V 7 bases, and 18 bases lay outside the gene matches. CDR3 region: CASTPTTWTGVLYGYTF. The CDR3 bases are TGTGCCAGTACCCCTACTACTTGGACAGGCGTACTCTATGGCTACACCTTC. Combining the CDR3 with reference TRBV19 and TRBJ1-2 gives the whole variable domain DGGITQSPKYLFRKEGQNVTLSCEQNLNHDAMYWYRQDPGQGLRLIYYSQIVNDFQKGDIAEGYSVSREKKESFPLTVTSAQKNPTAFYLCASTPTTWTGVLYGYTFGSGTRLTVV.

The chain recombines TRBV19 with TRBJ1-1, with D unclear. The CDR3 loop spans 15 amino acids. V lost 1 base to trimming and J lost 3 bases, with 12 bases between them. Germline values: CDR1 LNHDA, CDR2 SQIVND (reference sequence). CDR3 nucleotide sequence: TGTGCCAGTAGTATAGGACCCCAAGGAGACACTGAAGCTTTCTTT. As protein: CASSIGPQGDTEAFF.

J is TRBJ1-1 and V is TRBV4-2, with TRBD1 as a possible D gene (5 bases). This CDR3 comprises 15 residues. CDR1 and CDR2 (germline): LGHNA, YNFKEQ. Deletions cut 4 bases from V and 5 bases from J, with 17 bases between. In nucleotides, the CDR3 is TGTGCCAGCAGCCGCGTTTCGCAGGGTGGGACTGAAGCTTTCTTT. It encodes CASSRVSQGGTEAFF.

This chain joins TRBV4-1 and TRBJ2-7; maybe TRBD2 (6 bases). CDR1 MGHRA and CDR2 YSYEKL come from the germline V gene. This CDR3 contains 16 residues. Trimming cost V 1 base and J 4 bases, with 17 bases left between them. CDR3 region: CASSQAGDWRRYEQYF. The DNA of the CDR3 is TGCGCCAGCAGCCAAGCGGGGGACTGGCGCAGATACGAGCAGTACTTC.

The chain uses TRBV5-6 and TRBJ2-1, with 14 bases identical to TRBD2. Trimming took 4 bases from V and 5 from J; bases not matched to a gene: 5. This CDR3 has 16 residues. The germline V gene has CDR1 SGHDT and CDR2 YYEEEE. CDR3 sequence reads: CASSPGLAGVHNEQFF. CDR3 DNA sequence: TGTGCCAGCAGCCCGGGACTAGCGGGAGTTCACAATGAGCAGTTCTTC.

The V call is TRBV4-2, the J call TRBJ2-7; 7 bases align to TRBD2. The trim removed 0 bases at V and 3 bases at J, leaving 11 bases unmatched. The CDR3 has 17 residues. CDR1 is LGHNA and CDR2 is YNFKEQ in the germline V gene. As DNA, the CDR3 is TGTGCCAGCAGCCAAGATCTCGGACTAGGTCGATTCTACGAGCAGTACTTC. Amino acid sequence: CASSQDLGLGRFYEQYF.

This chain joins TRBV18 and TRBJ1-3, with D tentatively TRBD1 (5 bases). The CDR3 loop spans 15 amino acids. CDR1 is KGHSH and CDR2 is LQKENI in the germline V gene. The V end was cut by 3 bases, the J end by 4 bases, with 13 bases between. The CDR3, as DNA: TGTGCCAGCTCACCTCAAGGGGAATCGGGAAACACCATATATTTT. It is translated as CASSPQGESGNTIYF.

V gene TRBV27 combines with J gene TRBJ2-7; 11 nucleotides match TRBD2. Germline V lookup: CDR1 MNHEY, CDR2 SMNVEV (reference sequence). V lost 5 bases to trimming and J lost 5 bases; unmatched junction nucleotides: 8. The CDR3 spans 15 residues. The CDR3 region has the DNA TGTGCCAGCAGTCGCCGACTAGCGGGAATCGACGAGCAGTACTTC. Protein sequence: CASSRRLAGIDEQYF.

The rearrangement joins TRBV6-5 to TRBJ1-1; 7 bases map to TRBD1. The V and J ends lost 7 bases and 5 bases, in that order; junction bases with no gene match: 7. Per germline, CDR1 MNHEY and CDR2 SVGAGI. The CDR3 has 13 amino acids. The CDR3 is CASILLTGTEAFF. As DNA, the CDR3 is TGTGCCAGCATCCTATTGACAGGGACTGAAGCTTTCTTT.

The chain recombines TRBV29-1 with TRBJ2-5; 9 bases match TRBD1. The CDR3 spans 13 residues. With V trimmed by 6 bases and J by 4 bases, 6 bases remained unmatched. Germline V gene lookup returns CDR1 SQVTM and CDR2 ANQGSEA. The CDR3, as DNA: TGCAGCGTAGGGACAGGGTCCGGAGAGACCCAGTACTTC. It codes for CSVGTGSGETQYF.

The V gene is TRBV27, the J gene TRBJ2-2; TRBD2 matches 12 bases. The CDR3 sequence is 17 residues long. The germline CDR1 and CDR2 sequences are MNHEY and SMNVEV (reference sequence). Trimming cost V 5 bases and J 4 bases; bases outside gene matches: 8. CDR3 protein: CASSRLAGVQGTGELFF. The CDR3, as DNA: TGTGCCAGCAGTAGACTAGCGGGAGTCCAGGGCACCGGGGAGCTGTTTTTT.

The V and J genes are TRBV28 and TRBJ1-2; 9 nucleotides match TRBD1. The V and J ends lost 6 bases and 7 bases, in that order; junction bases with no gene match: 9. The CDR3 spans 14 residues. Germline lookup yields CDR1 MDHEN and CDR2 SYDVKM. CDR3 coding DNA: TGTGCCAGCAGGTATCCGGGACAGGGAGCTGGCTACACCTTC. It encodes CASRYPGQGAGYTF.

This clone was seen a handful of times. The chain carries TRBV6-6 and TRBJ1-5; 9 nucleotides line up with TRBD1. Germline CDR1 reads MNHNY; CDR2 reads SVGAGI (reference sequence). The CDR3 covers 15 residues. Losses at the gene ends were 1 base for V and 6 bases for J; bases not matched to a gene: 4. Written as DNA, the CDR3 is TGTGCCAGCAGTTACTTACAGGGGGCTGGTCAGCCCCAGCATTTT. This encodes CASSYLQGAGQPQHF.

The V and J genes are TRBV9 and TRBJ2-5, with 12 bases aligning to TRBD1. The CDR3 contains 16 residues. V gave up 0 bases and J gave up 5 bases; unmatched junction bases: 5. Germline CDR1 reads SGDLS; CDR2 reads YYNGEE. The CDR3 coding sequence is TGTGCCAGCAGCGTAGGGGCAGGGACAGGGGGCGAGACCCAGTACTTC. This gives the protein CASSVGAGTGGETQYF.

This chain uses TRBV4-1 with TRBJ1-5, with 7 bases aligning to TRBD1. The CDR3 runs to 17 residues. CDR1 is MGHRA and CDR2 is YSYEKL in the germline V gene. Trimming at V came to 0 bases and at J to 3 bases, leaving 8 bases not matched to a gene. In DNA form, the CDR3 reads TGCGCCAGCAGCCAAGATCTTGCAGGGGGAGTCAATCAGCCCCAGCATTTT. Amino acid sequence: CASSQDLAGGVNQPQHF.

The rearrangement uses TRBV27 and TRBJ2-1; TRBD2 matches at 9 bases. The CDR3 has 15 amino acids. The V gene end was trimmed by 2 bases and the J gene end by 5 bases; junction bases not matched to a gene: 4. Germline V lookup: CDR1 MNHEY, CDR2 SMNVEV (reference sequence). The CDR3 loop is CASSLRLAGNNEQFF. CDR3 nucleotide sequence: TGTGCCAGCAGTTTACGGCTAGCGGGAAACAATGAGCAGTTCTTC.

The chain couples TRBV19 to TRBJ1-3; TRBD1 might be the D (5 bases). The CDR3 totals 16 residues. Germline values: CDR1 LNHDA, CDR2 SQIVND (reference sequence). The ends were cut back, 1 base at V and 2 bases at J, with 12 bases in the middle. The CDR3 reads CASSIGGTLTGNTIYF. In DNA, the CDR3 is TGTGCCAGTAGTATAGGGGGCACCTTAACTGGAAACACCATATATTTT.

The CDR3 region has the DNA TGTGCCAGCGGGGGGGAATCTTGGGGCGAGCAGTACTTC. Its protein product is CASGGESWGEQYF. This chain uses TRBV6-5 with TRBJ2-7; 7 nucleotides line up with TRBD2. Per the germline V gene, CDR1 is MNHEY and CDR2 is SVGAGI. The trim removed 8 bases at V and 6 bases at J, leaving 10 bases unmatched. The CDR3 is 13 amino acids.